Listed below are T cell receptor beta chains from one sample, sequenced in a study of control samples from healthy donors and cancer patients. Assay: immunoSEQ multiplex PCR; the TCRdb copy retains only in-frame clones and omits some. Among more than 12,000 clones listed, approximately 75% were seen once. The sample taken for sequencing was formalin-fixed, paraffin-embedded tissue. The receptors stem from a female donor with lung cancer. Both conserved end residues are part of each CDR3. The order of the fields is J gene, clone size, D gene, V gene, CDR3 DNA, CDR3 protein. The D gene is left open where the match is weak. Rows give clone size only sometimes, using once, few, many, or a class for an expanded clone.

j_call: TRBJ2-1; clone_size: NA; d_call: TRBD1; v_call: TRBV11-2; cdr3_nt: TGTGCCAGCAGTCCAGGGCAGGGGGCCTACAATGAGCAGTTCTTC; cdr3_aa: CASSPGQGAYNEQFF
j_call: TRBJ2-5; clone_size: few; d_call: TRBD2; v_call: TRBV5-1; cdr3_nt: TGCGCCAGCAGCGAGACTAGCGGGGGGGTCGAGACCCAGTACTTC; cdr3_aa: CASSETSGGVETQYF
j_call: TRBJ2-2; clone_size: NA; d_call: TRBD2; v_call: TRBV5-1; cdr3_nt: TGCGCCAGCAGCTTGTCCACTAGCGGGGGGGTACTCGACACCGGGGAGCTGTTTTTT; cdr3_aa: CASSLSTSGGVLDTGELFF
j_call: TRBJ1-3; clone_size: NA; d_call: NA; v_call: TRBV30; cdr3_nt: TGTGCCTGGAGTGCGGACACGGTCAGAAACACCATATATTTT; cdr3_aa: CAWSADTVRNTIYF
j_call: TRBJ2-1; clone_size: NA; d_call: NA; v_call: TRBV9; cdr3_nt: TGTGCCAGCAGCGTAGACCAGAGCTCCTACAATGAGCAGTTCTTC; cdr3_aa: CASSVDQSSYNEQFF
j_call: TRBJ2-3; clone_size: NA; d_call: TRBD2; v_call: TRBV11-2; cdr3_nt: TGTGCCAGCAGCTTAGGACGGACTAGCTTCACAGATACGCAGTATTTT; cdr3_aa: CASSLGRTSFTDTQYF
j_call: TRBJ1-1; clone_size: once; d_call: NA; v_call: TRBV5-1; cdr3_nt: TGCGCCAGCAGCGGGGGTGTTGGCATGAACACTGAAGCTTTCTTT; cdr3_aa: CASSGGVGMNTEAFF
j_call: TRBJ2-1; clone_size: medium-sized; d_call: TRBD2; v_call: TRBV19; cdr3_nt: TGTGCCAGCAAACCGGGACTAGGACGTGACGAGCAGTTCTTC; cdr3_aa: CASKPGLGRDEQFF
j_call: TRBJ2-6; clone_size: NA; d_call: NA; v_call: TRBV5-6; cdr3_nt: TGTGCCAGCAGCAGGATATGGATCCTTGGGGGGGCCAACGTCCTGACTTTC; cdr3_aa: CASSRIWILGGANVLTF
j_call: TRBJ1-1; clone_size: NA; d_call: NA; v_call: TRBV5-1; cdr3_nt: TGCGCCAGCAGCGGCCCGGCGGGCGGCGATACTGAAGCTTTCTTT; cdr3_aa: CASSGPAGGDTEAFF
j_call: TRBJ2-2; clone_size: NA; d_call: NA; v_call: TRBV4-1; cdr3_nt: TGCGCCAGCAGCCTAGGACAGCACACCGGGGAGCTGTTTTTT; cdr3_aa: CASSLGQHTGELFF
j_call: TRBJ2-1; clone_size: NA; d_call: TRBD1; v_call: TRBV2; cdr3_nt: TGTGCCAGCAGTGATCCGGGACAGGGTTCATTGGGGGCCTACAATGAGCAGTTCTTC; cdr3_aa: CASSDPGQGSLGAYNEQFF
j_call: TRBJ1-2; clone_size: few; d_call: NA; v_call: TRBV5-5; cdr3_nt: TGTGCCAGCAGACATTCTCCAGGCTTGCGGTATGGCTACACCTTC; cdr3_aa: CASRHSPGLRYGYTF
j_call: TRBJ1-1; clone_size: NA; d_call: NA; v_call: TRBV5-6; cdr3_nt: TGTGCCAGCACCCCGTCGGGGTTGAACACTGAAGCTTTCTTT; cdr3_aa: CASTPSGLNTEAFF
j_call: TRBJ2-5; clone_size: NA; d_call: NA; v_call: TRBV11-1; cdr3_nt: TGTGCCAGCAGCCCAGAGACTGGAACAGAGACCCAGTACTTC; cdr3_aa: CASSPETGTETQYF
j_call: TRBJ1-2; clone_size: NA; d_call: TRBD1; v_call: TRBV30; cdr3_nt: TGTGCCTGGAGGACGACAGGGGGCATGGGCTATGGCTACACCTTC; cdr3_aa: CAWRTTGGMGYGYTF
j_call: TRBJ2-3; clone_size: NA; d_call: TRBD2; v_call: TRBV6-5; cdr3_nt: TGTGCCAGCAGTTCCGGACTAGCGGGGGGCACAGATACGCAGTATTTT; cdr3_aa: CASSSGLAGGTDTQYF
j_call: TRBJ2-7; clone_size: NA; d_call: NA; v_call: TRBV27; cdr3_nt: TGTGCCAGCAGTCTCACCGGGTATCGATACGAGCAGTACTTC; cdr3_aa: CASSLTGYRYEQYF
j_call: TRBJ1-5; clone_size: few; d_call: NA; v_call: TRBV27; cdr3_nt: TGTGCCAGCAGTTTAGAGGGATATAGCAATCAGCCCCAGCATTTT; cdr3_aa: CASSLEGYSNQPQHF
j_call: TRBJ1-2; clone_size: NA; d_call: NA; v_call: TRBV23-1; cdr3_nt: TGCGCCAGCAGACGGGGACCGCGGGGGGGCTACACCTTC; cdr3_aa: CASRRGPRGGYTF
j_call: TRBJ2-1; clone_size: NA; d_call: NA; v_call: TRBV7-2; cdr3_nt: TGTGCCAGCAGCCCCCCCCCTCACGACAATGAGCAGTTCTTC; cdr3_aa: CASSPPPHDNEQFF
j_call: TRBJ2-7; clone_size: NA; d_call: NA; v_call: TRBV30; cdr3_nt: TGTGCCTGGAGTCCGTCGAGGGTCGGTAACTCCTACGAGCAGTACTTC; cdr3_aa: CAWSPSRVGNSYEQYF
j_call: TRBJ1-5; clone_size: NA; d_call: NA; v_call: TRBV6-2/TRBV6-3; cdr3_nt: TGTGCCAGCAGTTACGAAGGGACCCATAGCAATCAGCCCCAGCATTTT; cdr3_aa: CASSYEGTHSNQPQHF
j_call: TRBJ2-5; clone_size: NA; d_call: TRBD2; v_call: TRBV19; cdr3_nt: TGTGCCAGTAGGTCTAGCGGCCAAGAGACCCAGTACTTC; cdr3_aa: CASRSSGQETQYF
j_call: TRBJ2-2; clone_size: NA; d_call: TRBD2; v_call: TRBV19; cdr3_nt: TGTGCCAGTAGTATCATACGGGGGGCGAACACCGGGGAGCTGTTTTTT; cdr3_aa: CASSIIRGANTGELFF
j_call: TRBJ2-2; clone_size: NA; d_call: NA; v_call: TRBV18; cdr3_nt: TGTGCCAGCTCACCACCGTTAGGGTTAACCGGGGAGCTGTTTTTT; cdr3_aa: CASSPPLGLTGELFF
j_call: TRBJ2-1; clone_size: NA; d_call: TRBD2; v_call: TRBV9; cdr3_nt: TGTGCCAGCAGCGTAGAGGCGGGAGCCCACAATGAGCAGTTCTTC; cdr3_aa: CASSVEAGAHNEQFF
j_call: TRBJ2-5; clone_size: NA; d_call: NA; v_call: TRBV7-9; cdr3_nt: TGTGCCAGCCGAGATAATCAGGGTTCAAGACAAGAGACCCAGTACTTC; cdr3_aa: CASRDNQGSRQETQYF
j_call: TRBJ1-2; clone_size: NA; d_call: TRBD1; v_call: TRBV9; cdr3_nt: TGTGTCAGCAGCCCAGGACAGGGCCACGGCTACACCTTC; cdr3_aa: CVSSPGQGHGYTF
j_call: TRBJ2-7; clone_size: few; d_call: NA; v_call: TRBV12-3/TRBV12-4; cdr3_nt: TGTGCCAGCAGCGCGACCTACGAGCAGTACTTC; cdr3_aa: CASSATYEQYF
j_call: TRBJ1-5; clone_size: NA; d_call: NA; v_call: TRBV29-1; cdr3_nt: TGCAGCTCTGGGGGTTGTGGCAAGGGACTTAGCAATCAGCCCCAGCATTTT; cdr3_aa: CSSGGCGKGLSNQPQHF
j_call: TRBJ2-7; clone_size: NA; d_call: TRBD1; v_call: TRBV27; cdr3_nt: TGTGCCAGCCGCATACTAGGACAGGGAGTGTGGGAGCAGTACTTC; cdr3_aa: CASRILGQGVWEQYF
j_call: TRBJ2-1; clone_size: NA; d_call: TRBD2; v_call: TRBV11-2; cdr3_nt: TGTGCCAGCAGCGGCCGACGTCAAGCGGGGGGGATCTACAATGAGCAGTTCTTC; cdr3_aa: CASSGRRQAGGIYNEQFF
j_call: TRBJ2-1; clone_size: NA; d_call: NA; v_call: TRBV2; cdr3_nt: TGTGCCAGAGCAGGAAGGTGGTCGAGCTCCTACAATGAGCAGTTCTTC; cdr3_aa: CARAGRWSSSYNEQFF
j_call: TRBJ2-2; clone_size: NA; d_call: NA; v_call: TRBV4-1; cdr3_nt: TGCACCAGCAGCCAAGGGATTACAATTGCGAACACCGGGGAGCTGTTTTTT; cdr3_aa: CTSSQGITIANTGELFF
j_call: TRBJ2-3; clone_size: NA; d_call: NA; v_call: TRBV5-1; cdr3_nt: TGCGCCAGCAGCTGGCTTGGCGATGGCTCCACAGATACGCAGTATTTT; cdr3_aa: CASSWLGDGSTDTQYF
j_call: TRBJ1-1; clone_size: NA; d_call: TRBD1; v_call: TRBV6-5; cdr3_nt: TGTGCCAGCAGGGAGACAGGGTTCGCGCCTGAAGCTTTCTTT; cdr3_aa: CASRETGFAPEAFF
j_call: TRBJ2-7; clone_size: NA; d_call: NA; v_call: TRBV14; cdr3_nt: TGTGCCAGCGGATCCGGCTGGTACGAGCAGTACTTC; cdr3_aa: CASGSGWYEQYF
j_call: TRBJ1-6; clone_size: NA; d_call: NA; v_call: TRBV18; cdr3_nt: TGTGCCAGCTCAACGATTTCCGGGAATTCACCCCTCCACTTT; cdr3_aa: CASSTISGNSPLHF
j_call: TRBJ2-7; clone_size: NA; d_call: NA; v_call: TRBV12-1; cdr3_nt: TGTGCCAGCAGGAAGTTTTCCCTGGAGGGTCGAAAAGACTACGAGCAGTACTTC; cdr3_aa: CASRKFSLEGRKDYEQYF
j_call: TRBJ2-7; clone_size: NA; d_call: NA; v_call: TRBV28; cdr3_nt: TGTGCCAGCGGTAAGAATGTCGTCTGGGGCGGCGGGTACGAGCAGTACTTC; cdr3_aa: CASGKNVVWGGGYEQYF
j_call: TRBJ1-1; clone_size: NA; d_call: NA; v_call: TRBV2; cdr3_nt: TGTGCCAGCAGTGAACCCTACACTGAAGCTTTCTTT; cdr3_aa: CASSEPYTEAFF